Below, 18 T cell receptor beta chains from the same sample are listed, as sequenced in a study of breast tumors, draining lymph nodes, adjacent tissues. The lymph nodes were axillary draining lymph nodes from breast cancer patients. One entry per CDR3 protein, called by TCRdb with MiXCR from the multiplex PCR reads. The table shows about 230,000 distinct CDR3 sequences, with about 30% occurring only once. Sequencing was done on a sample of axillary lymph node tissue. Receptors originate from a female donor with breast cancer. Some clones in this sample may be carry-over from other donors' samples.

This clonotype was observed once. V and J are TRBV6-1 and TRBJ2-5; 9 bases match TRBD2. V shed 4 bases, J shed 0 bases, and the junction held 3 bases outside the gene matches. Germline V lookup: CDR1 MNHNS, CDR2 SASEGT. The CDR3 consists of 15 residues. CDR3 DNA sequence: TGTGCCAGCAGTGCTACTAGCGGGTACCAAGAGACCCAGTACTTC. Its translation: CASSATSGYQETQYF.

This chain connects TRBV29-1 to TRBJ2-5, with D unclear. This CDR3 is built from 11 residues. V dropped 8 bases and J dropped 5 bases, with 12 bases sitting between them. CDR1 is SQVTM and CDR2 is ANQGSEA in the germline V gene. As DNA, the CDR3 is TGCAGCTTAAGTTTCAGGGAGACCCAGTACTTC. Protein product: CSLSFRETQYF.

In the case of this clonotype: A single base separates this from a much larger clone, so it may be a read error. V is TRBV12-3 or TRBV12-4 and J is TRBJ2-1; D unresolved. This CDR3 contains 15 residues. V was shortened by 8 bases and J by 2 bases, with 16 bases between the two germline ends. This chain's CDR3 is CASSPPGSAYNEQFF. DNA of the CDR3: TGTGCCAGCTCACCACCAGGTTCAGCCTACAATGAGCAGTTCTTC.

This clonotype has just a few counts. This chain uses TRBV4-3 with TRBJ1-1; D might be TRBD1 (5 bases). Trimming cost V 1 base and J 5 bases, with 14 bases left between them. Germline CDR1 and CDR2: LGHNA and YSLEER. CDR3 length equals 15 residues. The CDR3: CASSQGSGGKTEAFF. CDR3 nucleotides: TGCGCCAGCAGCCAAGGAAGCGGGGGTAAGACTGAAGCTTTCTTT.

Ten or more counts support this clonotype. J is TRBJ1-5 and V is TRBV12-3 or TRBV12-4; D remains ambiguous. V dropped 7 bases and J dropped 5 bases, with 24 bases sitting between them. This CDR3 has 17 amino acids. The CDR3 sequence is CASTNLHGAAGDQPQHF. The CDR3 DNA reads as TGTGCCAGCACTAACCTCCACGGCGCGGCCGGGGATCAGCCCCAGCATTTT.

The chain uses TRBV5-4 and TRBJ2-7; tentatively, D is TRBD2 (7 bases). The V gene's germline CDR1 is SGHNT and CDR2 YYREEE (reference sequence). The CDR3 totals 14 residues. CDR3 bases: TGTGCTAGAGCCCCGGGGGGCTCCTCCTACGAGCAGTACTTC. Its translation is CARAPGGSSYEQYF.

Written as DNA, the CDR3 is TGTGCCAGCAGTGGGGAGGACGATGGCTACACCTTC. As protein: CASSGEDDGYTF. The chain has TRBV2 and TRBJ1-2; the D is unclear. The germline CDR1 and CDR2 sequences are SNHLY and FYNNEI. The V and J ends lost 4 bases and 6 bases respectively, with 9 bases between them. The CDR3 is 12 amino acids.

V is TRBV20-1 and J is TRBJ2-1; no firm D call. The CDR3 runs 11 residues. Germline CDR1 reads DFQATT; CDR2 reads SNEGSKA (reference sequence). The CDR3 here is CSQVNYNEQFF. In nucleotides, the CDR3 is TGCAGCCAAGTGAACTACAATGAGCAGTTCTTC.

This clonotype was seen ten or more times. The rearrangement joins TRBV7-2 to TRBJ2-1; D is uncertain. Germline V gene data show CDR1 as SGHTA and CDR2 as FQGNSA. Trimming took 4 bases from V and 6 from J, leaving 16 bases between them. The CDR3 length is 15 residues. CDR3 sequence (DNA): TGTGCCAGCAGCTATAGTTTAGGTTACGCCAATGAGCAGTTCTTC. The encoded protein is CASSYSLGYANEQFF.

This clonotype was recorded at least ten times. The V call is TRBV11-2, the J call TRBJ2-2; the D gene could be TRBD1 or TRBD2 (5 bases each). Trimming cost V 8 bases and J 0 bases, with 13 bases left between them. Germline assignment: CDR1 SGHAT and CDR2 FQNNGV. The CDR3 totals 15 residues. The CDR3: CASAKGSANTGELFF. CDR3 in DNA: TGTGCCAGCGCTAAGGGGAGCGCGAACACCGGGGAGCTGTTTTTT.

V usage is TRBV7-2 and J usage is TRBJ2-7; 11 positions match TRBD2. Per germline, CDR1 SGHTA and CDR2 FQGNSA. The CDR3 is 16 residues long. Unmatched junction bases numbered 2, after V lost 1 base and J lost 0 bases. The CDR3 protein is CASSLGLAGGSYEQYF. The CDR3 DNA sequence: TGTGCCAGCAGCTTAGGCCTAGCGGGAGGCTCCTACGAGCAGTACTTC.

This clonotype was observed a single time. The V call is TRBV14, the J call TRBJ2-2; 7 bases are a match to TRBD1. CDR1 is SGHDN and CDR2 is FVKESK in the germline V gene. The CDR3 is 15 amino acids. V lost 4 bases and J lost 11; bases outside the gene matches: 13. CDR3 sequence (DNA): TGTGCCAGCAGCCCTTACAGGGGAGCACACAATGAGCTGTTTTTT. Translation gives CASSPYRGAHNELFF.

This clonotype was recorded many times. The chain has TRBV7-9 and TRBJ1-4; a weak D match, TRBD1 (6 bases). V was cut by 5 bases and J by 8 bases, with 18 bases left in between. The germline V gene encodes CDR1 SEHNR and CDR2 FQNEAQ (reference sequence). The CDR3 has 15 amino acids. The CDR3, as DNA: TGTGCCAGCAGCATCGGGGACATGGGGGAGGAAAAACTGTTTTTT. Its translation is CASSIGDMGEEKLFF.

This clonotype was found a few times. The V and J genes are TRBV6-6 and TRBJ1-1; unclear D gene. This CDR3 comprises 12 residues. The V end was cut by 8 bases, the J end by 6 bases, with 13 bases between. CDR1 and CDR2 from the germline V gene are MNHNY and SVGAGI (reference sequence). DNA for the CDR3: TGTGCCAGCGAGGCTAACGGTGCTGAAGCTTTCTTT. Translated: CASEANGAEAFF.

V and J are TRBV24-1 and TRBJ1-4; D gene ambiguous. V dropped 10 bases and J dropped 7 bases, with 21 bases sitting between them. From germline, CDR1 is KGHDR and CDR2 SFDVKD. This CDR3 is built from 15 residues. CDR3 in amino acids: CATYHGEGGCEKLFF. CDR3 DNA: TGTGCCACTTACCACGGGGAAGGCGGGTGTGAAAAACTGTTTTTT.

This clonotype was counted ten times or more. The chain joins TRBV20-1 to TRBJ2-3; TRBD2 matches 10 bases. The germline gives CDR1 DFQATT, CDR2 SNEGSKA (reference sequence). The V and J ends lost 5 bases and 3 bases, in that order; junction bases with no gene match: 8. CDR3 size: 15 residues. As DNA, the CDR3 is TGCAGTGCTGAAGCTAGCGGGAGTGGAACAGATACGCAGTATTTT. Translating it yields CSAEASGSGTDTQYF.

Details on this clonotype: With a much larger clone just one base away, this may be a read error. J is TRBJ1-2 and V is TRBV7-2; D is possibly TRBD1 (6 bases). Germline V gene data show CDR1 as SGHTA and CDR2 as FQGNSA. The CDR3 spans 15 residues. Here the CDR3 DNA reads TGTGCCAGCAGCTTATTTTCGGGGGCTATCTATGGCTACTCCTTC. It is translated as CASSLFSGAIYGYSF.

The chain is built from TRBV6-4 and TRBJ2-2, with a tentative D call TRBD2 (5 bases). The CDR3 contains 13 residues. CDR1 is MRHNA and CDR2 is SNTAGT in the germline V gene. With 8 bases removed from V and 4 bases from J, the gap between germline ends came to 11 bases. The CDR3 sequence: CASGQTSTGELFF. In DNA, the CDR3 is TGTGCCAGCGGTCAAACTAGCACCGGGGAGCTGTTTTTT.